The sequence of this T cell receptor beta chain was determined in a study of blood T cell repertoires in COVID-19. Study overall: From the United States, Italy and Spain came samples of acute and convalescent COVID-19.

The CDR3 contains 12 residues. V lost 2 bases and J lost 11, with 11 bases in between. CDR1 is KGHDR and CDR2 is SFDVKD in the germline V gene. Measured with immunoSEQ multiplex PCR; TCRdb has only the in-frame clones, and not every one. Of some 290,000 clones listed, roughly 88% are singletons. V is TRBV24-1 and J is TRBJ1-1; perhaps TRBD1 as D (5 bases). What was sequenced was PBMCs or T cells enriched from blood (not recorded which). This clonotype originated in a woman aged 40 to 50 with acute COVID-19. The CDR3 nucleotides read TGTGCCACCAGTGATTCGGGACTAGAGGCTTTCTTT. Its protein product is CATSDSGLEAFF.